The T cell receptor (beta chain) under discussion was sequenced for a study of T cell changes during pregnancy in multiple sclerosis. Germline-derived CDR1 and CDR2 are MNHEY and SMNVEV (reference sequence). V lost 6 bases and J 6 bases, leaving 24 bases between the germline ends. This CDR3 is 16 amino acids long. Only in-frame clones appear in the TCRdb table, and some are missing; sequencing was by immunoSEQ multiplex PCR. The sample has fewer than 30,000 clones; 85% to 95% are singletons. The clonotype was recovered from a female donor with multiple sclerosis, enrolled in a pregnancy study. The chain is built from TRBV27 and TRBJ2-7; possible D gene TRBD1, 6 bases. This sample comprised CD4+ T cells from peripheral blood mononuclear cells, obtained in the first trimester of pregnancy. The CDR3 DNA reads as TGTGCCAGCAGCCTCTCCCCGACAGGACGGCATCGCGAGCAGTACTTC. This translates into CASSLSPTGRHREQYF.